This is a list of T cell receptor beta chains from one sample in a study of T cell responses to AZD1222 COVID-19 vaccine. The protocol was immunoSEQ multiplex PCR, while the TCRdb copy is restricted to in-frame clones and leaves out a portion. This sample has 100,000 to 150,000 clones; 86% occur once, and the top ten carry roughly an eighth. The sample was peripheral blood, taken on day 0 of AZD1222 vaccination. The source of these receptors is an adult in good health. Each CDR3 is given with its conserved first and last residue. D genes are given only for firm matches. Expanded clones are given a class, and other clones once, few, many or no size at all.

j_call	v_call	clone_size	d_call	cdr3_nt	cdr3_aa
TRBJ1-5	TRBV6-5	.	.	TGTGCCACTGGACAGTCCAGAGATCAGCCCCAGCATTTT	CATGQSRDQPQHF
TRBJ2-7	TRBV5-5	.	.	TGTGCCAGCAGCTTTTCATGGGCCGGGACCTACGAGCAGTACTTC	CASSFSWAGTYEQYF
TRBJ1-6	TRBV7-2	.	.	TGTGCCAGCAGCTTAGAAACAGGAAGCCATTCACCCCTCCACTTT	CASSLETGSHSPLHF
TRBJ1-1	TRBV5-5	.	.	TGTGCCAGCAGCTCATTAGTCGGCAGACTGAACACTGAAGCTTTCTTT	CASSSLVGRLNTEAFF
TRBJ1-6	TRBV28	.	.	TGTGCCAGCAGTCCCCCCCTGGAAAATTCACCCCTCCACTTT	CASSPPLENSPLHF
TRBJ1-3	TRBV5-5	.	.	TGTGCCAGCAGCTTGGTGGGTTCTGGAAACACCATATATTTT	CASSLVGSGNTIYF
TRBJ2-7	TRBV18	.	.	TGTGCCAGCTCACCGGGCTCCCTCGAGCAGTACTTC	CASSPGSLEQYF
TRBJ1-1	TRBV20-1	.	.	TGCAGGGCGGGGGGCTCGGCTTTCTTT	CRAGGSAFF
TRBJ2-3	TRBV10-3	.	.	TGTGCCATCAGTGAGTTGGGTAGCGGAGGCACAGATACGCAGTATTTT	CAISELGSGGTDTQYF
TRBJ1-5	TRBV27	many	.	TGTGCCAGCAGTTTTGGAGGGAGTGACCAGCCCCAGCATTTT	CASSFGGSDQPQHF
TRBJ1-5	TRBV25-1	.	TRBD1	TGTGCCAGTGGAACAGGGGAGGGACAGCCCCAGCATTTT	CASGTGEGQPQHF
TRBJ1-5	TRBV10-3	.	TRBD1	TGTGCCATCAGTGATTCGGGACAGGCATATGGCAATCAGCCCCAGCATTTT	CAISDSGQAYGNQPQHF
TRBJ2-3	TRBV7-2	.	TRBD2	TGTGCCAGCAGCTTAGCAGCGGGGGCCTCCACAGATACGCAGTATTTT	CASSLAAGASTDTQYF
TRBJ1-2	TRBV24-1	.	.	TGTGCCACCAGTGACCACCTGGGGTATGGCTACACCTTC	CATSDHLGYGYTF
TRBJ1-2	TRBV3-1/TRBV3-2	.	TRBD1	TGTGCCAGCAGCCAAGAGGACAGGAACAACTATGGCTACACCTTC	CASSQEDRNNYGYTF
TRBJ2-2	TRBV24-1	.	TRBD2	TGTGCCACTCAGAATAGCGGGAGGGCGGACACCGGGGAGCTGTTTTTT	CATQNSGRADTGELFF
TRBJ1-4	TRBV10-3	few	.	TGTGCCATCAGTGAGCCAGGCCCGAATGAAAAACTGTTTTTT	CAISEPGPNEKLFF
TRBJ2-1	TRBV29-1	.	TRBD1	TGCAGCGCTCGGACAGGGGGGAACAATGAGCAGTTCTTC	CSARTGGNNEQFF
TRBJ2-7	TRBV7-3	few	.	TGTGCCAGCAGCGATGGAAAGGAGCAGTACTTC	CASSDGKEQYF
TRBJ2-3	TRBV19	.	TRBD2	TGTGCCAGTAGTATATGGCAGGGGCTAGCGGGAAGCACAGATACGCAGTATTTT	CASSIWQGLAGSTDTQYF
TRBJ2-2	TRBV7-8	.	.	TGTGCCAGCAGCCTCATCGGGGAGCTGTTTTTT	CASSLIGELFF
TRBJ1-5	TRBV9	.	.	TGTGCCAGCAGCGTTGGCAATCAGCCCCAGCATTTT	CASSVGNQPQHF
TRBJ1-6	TRBV4-3	.	TRBD1	TGCGCCAGCAGCCCGTGGCAACAGGGGGTTTCACCCCTCCACTTT	CASSPWQQGVSPLHF
TRBJ1-5	TRBV10-2	few	.	TGCGCCAGCAGGCAGGGCCCGGTTAATCAGCCCCAGCATTTT	CASRQGPVNQPQHF
TRBJ1-1	TRBV14	.	.	TGTGCCAGCAGCCAAGAGGGGGCCCTGAACACTGAAGCTTTCTTT	CASSQEGALNTEAFF
TRBJ1-3	TRBV24-1	few	TRBD1	TGTGCCCCGAGCAGGGAGCAGGGACAGGGAGGAGGAAACACCATATATTTT	CAPSREQGQGGGNTIYF
TRBJ2-1	TRBV19	.	TRBD2	TGTGCCAGTAGGATAGCGGGAAGCTCCTACAATGAGCAGTTCTTC	CASRIAGSSYNEQFF
TRBJ1-4	TRBV2	few	.	TGTGCCAGCAGTGAACAGGATGCGGGGCTAGGAGAAAAACTGTTTTTT	CASSEQDAGLGEKLFF
TRBJ2-5	TRBV5-4	.	.	TGTGCCAGCAGCTTGGGTACAGAGTACCAAGAGACCCAGTACTTC	CASSLGTEYQETQYF
TRBJ2-5	TRBV12-5	.	.	TGTGCTAGTGGAAAGACAGACCAAGAGACCCAGTACTTC	CASGKTDQETQYF
TRBJ1-2	TRBV18	.	TRBD1	TGTGCCAGCTCACCAGGACAGGGGAATGGCTACACCTTC	CASSPGQGNGYTF